This entry is about one T cell receptor beta chain. No antigen is known for it. One base away there is no much larger clone; base qualities are not given. Libraries were built with the immunoSEQ multiplex PCR assay. The multiplex PCR relied on a mix of 60 forward primers for TCR Vbeta segments and 13 reverse primers for TCR Jbeta segments. The CDR3 region of rearranged TCR beta genes was amplified from genomic DNA by a multiplex PCR assay. The amplified TCR beta libraries were sequenced on the Illumina HiSeq System as 87-base-pair reads. The authors processed their data as follows. A later analysis tallied 75 million to 85 million unique TCR beta chains across the 666 repertoires, and approximately 9.9 million of those chains were shared by two or more donors. To remove PCR and sequencing errors, raw reads were error-corrected and collapsed into unique sequences using a nearest-neighbor algorithm that merged closely related sequences. V, D and J gene segments were assigned by aligning CDR3 sequences to IMGT reference sequences. For a sequence to be retained, a match of at least six nucleotides was required to both a V gene segment and a J gene segment. Rearrangements were classified as productive when the CDR3 lacked stop codons and remained in frame with V and J, and all other rearrangements were classified as non-productive. CDR3 was defined according to IMGT convention as the region running from the second conserved V-encoded cysteine to the conserved J-encoded phenylalanine. In an earlier analysis of around 540 of the donors, sequences lacking an unambiguous match to a single V gene segment were excluded. In an earlier analysis of about 590 of the donors, a V segment was called functional when productive rearrangements were above 56.7%, and segregating when the standard deviation between donors exceeded 5%. A statistical classification framework was developed to diagnose cytomegalovirus status using the catalog of TCR beta chain sequences. In a later analysis, V and J genes were assigned by comparing TCR nucleotide sequences against IMGT/GENE-DB human TR gene sequences. In a later analysis, CDR3 sequences and most-parsimonious VDJ recombination scenarios were assigned using the TCRdist pipeline. A later analysis defined each TCR beta chain by its CDR3 amino acid sequence plus V-gene family, and excluded reads lacking a unique V-gene family. In a later analysis, several hundred highly shared, low-generation-probability nucleotide sequences were removed to address suspected cross-contamination and a sequencing artifact. A later analysis calculated a clonal expansion index for each public chain from normalized within-repertoire ranks of inferred template counts. Generation probabilities in a later analysis came from a VDJ recombination model fitted to out-of-frame rearrangements, and those results were checked against IGoR. In a later analysis, hypergeometric tests were used to score TCR-TCR, TCR-HLA and TCR-CMV co-occurrence, with a repertoire-size bias correction applied to TCR pairs. A later analysis estimated false discovery rates by permuting HLA or CMV assignments 20 times. In a later analysis, co-occurring TCRs were grouped with DBSCAN, and TCRdist sequence similarity was added when clustering was performed within HLA-allele-positive subsets. For co-occurrence clustering, repertoires with fewer than 30,000 or more than 120,000 public chains were excluded, along with five repertoires with anomalous nucleotide sharing. TCRdb took over this immuneACCESS table, retaining in-frame rearrangements with V and J assigned. Such tables are incomplete; in checked studies, under half of the missing clones stem from an unresolved V gene, and the remainder is unexplained. V, J and clone size were drawn from that table, and D and trimming were deduced from the DNA. The sample table shows 70,000 to 90,000 clones, and more than 50% are seen once. The ten top clones hold 15% of the sample.

The cohort comprised approximately 700 healthy bone marrow donors. Cohort members were all nominally healthy when sampled, although unrecorded immune exposures were likely present. The donor was CMV seropositive and belonged to the group of 250 to 350 seropositive cohort members. Every donor gave a peripheral blood sample, and the peripheral blood mononuclear cells from that sample were used for TCR beta sequencing. The Qiagen DNeasy Blood Extraction Kit was used to extract genomic DNA from the blood cell samples. The CDR3, from cysteine to phenylalanine, totals 14 residues. Only the CDR3 part of the read is kept: 42 bases, read in frame from the first base. The junction shows trimming of 4 bases on V and 1 base on J, plus 11 bases between the germline ends. The germline V gene encodes CDR1 SGHNT and CDR2 YYREEE (reference sequence). This record belongs to a study of cytomegalovirus exposure and HLA in healthy donors (dated by TCRdb to about 2017). Turning to the overall study: According to an earlier analysis of a few hundred of the donors, about 180 million T cells yielded some 120 million unique TCR beta sequences and around 280 Gb of sequence data. Among 398 genotyped donors of the cohort, an average of approximately 240,000 unique TCR beta nucleotide sequences were sequenced per donor, around 20% of them non-productive. The study used immunosequencing to profile the T cell repertoires of 666 subjects and linked those repertoires to cytomegalovirus serostatus. To predict cytomegalovirus infection status, the study combined high-throughput TCR immunosequencing, statistical association of individual TCRs with disease status, and machine learning. Along with the approximately 700-subject first cohort, a separate validation cohort of approximately 110 different subjects was used. A later analysis re-analyzed previously published TCR beta repertoires from several hundred donors and added high-resolution HLA genotyping to study TCR occurrence patterns. The study aimed to test whether cataloging public T cell receptors could reveal signatures of past pathogen exposure. The later analysis used no new phenotypic data to find candidate immune exposures, relying instead on TCR beta sequences and their occurrence across donors. A later genetic analysis used genome-wide SNP genotypes for about 60% of the roughly 700 donors, treating that subset as a discovery cohort. Roughly five DR-DQ haplotypes were handled as single units for association and clustering, since linkage in the cohort was strong. Typing coverage varied by locus: 629-630 donors for A, B, C, DRB1 and DQB1; approximately 500 for DQA1; more than 600 for DPA1; around 490 for DPB1. Of the approximately 400 genotyped donors, roughly 85% fell in the genetic ancestry cluster associated with self-reported Caucasian donors. An earlier analysis of 587 of the donors used high-throughput TCR beta sequencing to judge whether each TCR beta V gene segment behaved as functional or pseudogenic. Donor age, sex, ethnicity and CMV serostatus were compiled together with the repertoire data. HLA typing covered class I and class II loci at four-digit resolution. An early release that covered 640 HLA-typed donors contained 300 to 350 gigabases of sequencing data and around 80 million unique TCR sequences. All discovery cohort repertoires had been generated on a single sequencing platform.

Study-wide conclusions, independent of this receptor: Roughly 15 rarely observed V segments, including chromosome 9 orphons, were excluded from the earlier analysis of 550 to 700 of the donors because counts were too low. The study listed 164 TCR beta chains as associated with cytomegalovirus. Assigning TCR associations to individual alleles was difficult when HLA alleles, especially DR and DQ, strongly co-occurred. Compared with equally common non-associated chains, HLA-associated TCR beta chains in a later analysis were more clonally expanded and had lower generation probabilities. The authors suggested that the approach could potentially be extended to other disease states and immunological phenotypes. Most TCR sequences were observed very rarely across donors, whereas some public TCRs were present in many individuals. Sequencing depth was assumed to be roughly uniform across donors in the presence/absence analyses, though that assumption may not hold. This cohort had only TCR beta chains sequenced, and the lack of alpha or paired-chain data limited which features could be detected. Most CMV-associated TCR beta chains appeared to be HLA-restricted in a later analysis, and the HLA associations seemed to be driven largely by CMV exposure. In a later analysis, TCR association rates were found to vary across HLA loci, with the most associated TCRs seen for DRB1 alleles and the fewest for HLA-C alleles. Compared with the roughly 670-donor mean, donors in an Asian-associated ancestry cluster had fewer N-insertions in productive TCRs, according to a later genetic analysis. A later genetic analysis associated a missense DCLRE1C variant with V-gene and J-gene trimming of TCR beta chains, and an independent cohort replicated the association. The only immune exposure information available for the cohort was CMV serostatus. A group of highly shared sequence variants was considered likely to be a technical artifact of the sequencing pipeline. In a later analysis, several top co-occurrence clusters were reported to appear linked to parvovirus B19, influenza, CMV and Epstein-Barr virus. Because HLA typing was unavailable for some donors at each locus, only the typed subset was used in association tests. Correlated functional status among segregating V segments might reflect linkage disequilibrium, but an unknown experimental factor could not be ruled out. A further reported finding was that TCR beta sequences accurately predicted the HLA-A and HLA-B alleles for most subjects in the first cohort. In an earlier analysis of 587 of the donors, most TCR beta V segments appeared in productive rearrangements about 87% or about 30% of the time, broadly matching IMGT annotations. In vitro tests confirmed that three of the cytomegalovirus-associated TCR beta chains recognize cytomegalovirus antigens. Cytomegalovirus status was reported to be diagnosed by the classifier with high specificity and sensitivity in both the original and validation cohorts. At a false discovery rate of 0.05, a later analysis linked fewer than 20,000 TCR beta sequences to specific HLA alleles. Some IMGT-functional V segments, including TRBV6-2 and TRBV6-3, could not be told apart with the 87-base-pair reads, so those segments were excluded.

Sample: PBMCs. The origin of this receptor is a woman aged 40 to 50 in good health and CMV-seropositive. Here the chain combines TRBV5-4 and TRBJ1-1; a weak D assignment points to TRBD1 (5 bases agree). The nucleotide sequence is TGTGCCAGCAGCCAAGGAACAGGGAACACTGAAGCTTTCTTT. Translation gives CASSQGTGNTEAFF.